This note documents a single T cell receptor (beta chain) sequence. Recruitment covered about two dozen US areas and drew participants whose ages spanned roughly 18 to 100 years. Exposed participants came across a COVID-19 case within 2 weeks before study entry. The data belong to a study of blood T cell repertoires in COVID-19. Overall study context: Whether acute or convalescent, the COVID-19 samples came from the United States, Italy and Spain.

Per the study methods: Counts of nucleated cells, estimated from reference gene primer amplification, were obtained. The protocol was immunoSEQ multiplex PCR, while the TCRdb copy is restricted to in-frame clones and leaves out a portion. The V and J calls and clone size were taken over from that table, and D and trimming were inferred from the DNA. The sample comprises 430,000 or so clones, more than 70% of which are singletons, and around 1.5% rests with the top ten. The CDR3 loop spans 16 amino acids. Germline assignment: CDR1 LNHDA and CDR2 SQIVND (reference sequence). The V and J ends lost 4 bases and 6 bases, in that order; junction bases with no gene match: 13.

The source is a young woman who had been exposed to COVID-19. The sequenced sample was PBMCs or T cells enriched from blood (not recorded which). This chain connects TRBV19 to TRBJ2-3; the match to TRBD2 covers 7 bases. In DNA form, the CDR3 reads TGTGCCAGTAGTACGCCCCTCCTAGCGGACTTGGATACGCAGTATTTT. Amino acid sequence: CASSTPLLADLDTQYF.